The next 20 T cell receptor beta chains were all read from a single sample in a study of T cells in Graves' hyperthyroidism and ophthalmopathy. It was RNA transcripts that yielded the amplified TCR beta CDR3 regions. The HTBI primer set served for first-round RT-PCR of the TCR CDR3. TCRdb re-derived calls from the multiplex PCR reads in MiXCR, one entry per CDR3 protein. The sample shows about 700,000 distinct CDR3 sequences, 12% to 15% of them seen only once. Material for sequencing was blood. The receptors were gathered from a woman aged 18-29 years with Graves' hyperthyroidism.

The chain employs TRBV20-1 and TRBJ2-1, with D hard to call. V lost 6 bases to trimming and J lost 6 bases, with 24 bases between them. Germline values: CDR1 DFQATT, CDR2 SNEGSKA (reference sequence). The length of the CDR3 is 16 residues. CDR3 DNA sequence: TGCAGTGCCATACAACGGGCAGCCTCGAATGGCAATGAGCAGTTCTTC. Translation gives CSAIQRAASNGNEQFF.

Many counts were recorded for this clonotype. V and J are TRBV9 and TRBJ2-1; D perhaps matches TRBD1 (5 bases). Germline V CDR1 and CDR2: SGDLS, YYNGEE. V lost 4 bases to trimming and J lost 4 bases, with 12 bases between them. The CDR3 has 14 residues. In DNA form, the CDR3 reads TGTGCCAGCAGCCCCCGGACATATTACAATGAGCAGTTCTTC. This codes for CASSPRTYYNEQFF.

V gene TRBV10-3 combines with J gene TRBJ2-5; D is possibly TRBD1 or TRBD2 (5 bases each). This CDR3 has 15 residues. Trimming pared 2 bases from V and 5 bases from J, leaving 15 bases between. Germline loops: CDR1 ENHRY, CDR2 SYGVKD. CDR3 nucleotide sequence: TGTGCCATCAGTGAGGGGGACCCTTCTAAGGAGACCCAGTACTTC. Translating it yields CAISEGDPSKETQYF.

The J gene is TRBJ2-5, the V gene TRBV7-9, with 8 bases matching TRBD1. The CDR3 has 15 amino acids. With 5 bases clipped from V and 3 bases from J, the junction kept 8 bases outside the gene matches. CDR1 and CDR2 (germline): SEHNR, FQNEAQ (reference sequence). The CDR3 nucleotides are TGTGCCAGCAGCGAGGGGAACAGGGGGAAAGAGACCCAGTACTTC. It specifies CASSEGNRGKETQYF.

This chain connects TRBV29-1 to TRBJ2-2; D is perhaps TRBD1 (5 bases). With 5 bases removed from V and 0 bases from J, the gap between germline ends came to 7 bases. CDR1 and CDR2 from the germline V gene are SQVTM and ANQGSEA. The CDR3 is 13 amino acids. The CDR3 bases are TGCAGCGTTAAGACAGCGAACACCGGGGAGCTGTTTTTT. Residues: CSVKTANTGELFF.

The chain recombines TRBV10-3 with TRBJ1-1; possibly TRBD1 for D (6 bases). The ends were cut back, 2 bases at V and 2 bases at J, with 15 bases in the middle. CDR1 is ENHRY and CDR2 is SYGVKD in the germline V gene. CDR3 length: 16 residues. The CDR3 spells CAISERGGQSNTEAFF. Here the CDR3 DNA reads TGTGCCATCAGTGAGCGAGGGGGACAAAGCAACACTGAAGCTTTCTTT.

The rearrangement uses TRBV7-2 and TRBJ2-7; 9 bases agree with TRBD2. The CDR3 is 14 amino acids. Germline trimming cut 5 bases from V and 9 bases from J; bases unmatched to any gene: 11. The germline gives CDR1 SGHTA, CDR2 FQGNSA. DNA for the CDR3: TGTGCCAGCAGCCCCCGACTAGCGGAACGGGGGCAGTACTTC. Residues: CASSPRLAERGQYF.

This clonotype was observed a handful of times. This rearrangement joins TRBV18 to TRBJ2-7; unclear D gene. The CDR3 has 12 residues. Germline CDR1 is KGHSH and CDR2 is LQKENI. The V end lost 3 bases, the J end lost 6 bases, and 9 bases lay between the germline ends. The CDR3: CASSPGKGEQYF. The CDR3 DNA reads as TGTGCCAGCTCACCGGGTAAGGGCGAGCAGTACTTC. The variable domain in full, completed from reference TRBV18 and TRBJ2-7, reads NAGVMQNPRHLVRRRGQEARLRCSPMKGHSHVYWYRQLPEEGLKFMVYLQKENIIDESGMPKERFSAEFPKEGPSILRIQQVVRGDSAAYFCASSPGKGEQYFGPGTRLTVT.

CDR3 in DNA: TGTGCCAGCAGTTTAGCCAAGGGAGTTCGCACTGAAGCTTTCTTT. It is translated as CASSLAKGVRTEAFF. The chain is built from TRBV12-3 or TRBV12-4 and TRBJ1-1; D ambiguous. CDR3 length equals 15 residues. Trimming removed 0 bases at V and 4 bases at J, with 12 bases between.

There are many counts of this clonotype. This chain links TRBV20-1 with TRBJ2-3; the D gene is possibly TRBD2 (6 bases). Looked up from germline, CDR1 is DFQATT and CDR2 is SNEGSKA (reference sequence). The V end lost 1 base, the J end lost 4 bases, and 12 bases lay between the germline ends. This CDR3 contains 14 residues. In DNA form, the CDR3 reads TGCAGTGCTAGAGTTCCCGGAGGGTCAGATACGCAGTATTTT. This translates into CSARVPGGSDTQYF.

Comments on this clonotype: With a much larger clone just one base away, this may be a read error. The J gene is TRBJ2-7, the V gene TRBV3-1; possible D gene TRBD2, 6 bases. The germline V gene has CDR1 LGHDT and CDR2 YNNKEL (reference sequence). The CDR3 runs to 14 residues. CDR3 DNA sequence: TGTGCCAGCAACCAAGAACTAGCACACTACGAGCAGTACTTC. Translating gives CASNQELAHYEQYF.

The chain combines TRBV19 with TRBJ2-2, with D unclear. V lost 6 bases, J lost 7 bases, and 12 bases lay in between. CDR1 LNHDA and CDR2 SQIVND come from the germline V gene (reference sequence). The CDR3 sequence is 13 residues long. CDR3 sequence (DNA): TGTGCCAGTAGACGACCTCAGATCGGGGAGCTGTTTTTT. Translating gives CASRRPQIGELFF.

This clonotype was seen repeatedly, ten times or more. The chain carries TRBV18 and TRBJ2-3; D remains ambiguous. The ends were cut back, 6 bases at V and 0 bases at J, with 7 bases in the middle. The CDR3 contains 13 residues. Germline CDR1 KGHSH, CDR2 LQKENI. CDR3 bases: TGTGCCAGCTCCCCCGTGAGCACAGATACGCAGTATTTT. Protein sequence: CASSPVSTDTQYF.

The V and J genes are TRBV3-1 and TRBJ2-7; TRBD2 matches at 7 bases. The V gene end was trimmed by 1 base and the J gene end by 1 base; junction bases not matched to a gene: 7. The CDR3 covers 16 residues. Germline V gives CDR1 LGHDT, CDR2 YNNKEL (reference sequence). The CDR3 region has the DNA TGTGCCAGCAGCCAAGGAAGACGTAGCGGGTCCTACGAGCAGTACTTC. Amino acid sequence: CASSQGRRSGSYEQYF.

The CDR3 here is CASSTWTGLGYTF. The CDR3 bases are TGTGCCAGCAGCACCTGGACAGGGCTTGGCTACACCTTC. The chain recombines TRBV9 with TRBJ1-2; 8 positions agree with TRBD1. Per the germline V gene, CDR1 is SGDLS and CDR2 is YYNGEE. The V and J ends lost 4 bases and 7 bases, in that order; junction bases with no gene match: 6. CDR3 size: 13 residues.

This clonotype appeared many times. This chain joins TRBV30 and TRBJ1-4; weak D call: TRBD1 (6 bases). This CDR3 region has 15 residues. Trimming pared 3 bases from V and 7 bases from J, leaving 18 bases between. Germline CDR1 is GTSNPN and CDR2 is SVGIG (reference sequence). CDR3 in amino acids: CAWSIRTAGGEKLFF. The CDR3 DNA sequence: TGTGCCTGGAGCATCCGGACAGCCGGGGGTGAAAAACTGTTTTTT.

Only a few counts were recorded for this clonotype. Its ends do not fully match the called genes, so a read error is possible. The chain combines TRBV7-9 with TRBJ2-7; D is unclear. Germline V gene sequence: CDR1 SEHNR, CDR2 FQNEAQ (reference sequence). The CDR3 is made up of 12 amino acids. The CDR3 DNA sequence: TGTGCCGGCAGTCGAACATCCGCTGAGCAGTACTTC. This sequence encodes CAGSRTSAEQYF.

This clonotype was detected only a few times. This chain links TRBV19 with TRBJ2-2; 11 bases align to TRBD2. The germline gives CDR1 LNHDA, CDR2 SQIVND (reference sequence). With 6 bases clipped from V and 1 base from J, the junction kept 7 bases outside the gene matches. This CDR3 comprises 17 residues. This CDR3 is CASSPRLAGGNTGELFF. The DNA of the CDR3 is TGTGCCAGTAGCCCCCGGCTAGCGGGAGGGAACACCGGGGAGCTGTTTTTT.

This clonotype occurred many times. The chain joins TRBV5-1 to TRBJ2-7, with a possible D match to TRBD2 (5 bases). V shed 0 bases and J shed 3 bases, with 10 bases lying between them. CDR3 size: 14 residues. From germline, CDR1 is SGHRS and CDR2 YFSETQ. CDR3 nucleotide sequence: TGCGCCAGCAGCTTGGGCGGGTTGGACTACGAGCAGTACTTC. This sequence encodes CASSLGGLDYEQYF.

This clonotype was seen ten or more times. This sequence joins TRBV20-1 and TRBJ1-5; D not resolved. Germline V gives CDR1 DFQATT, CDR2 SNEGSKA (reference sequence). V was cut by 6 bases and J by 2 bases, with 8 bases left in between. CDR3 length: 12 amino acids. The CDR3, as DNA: TGCAGTGCGTGGCGAGGCAATCAGCCCCAGCATTTT. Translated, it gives CSAWRGNQPQHF.